These T cell receptor beta chains were read from a single sample in a study of PD-1 blockade in classical Hodgkin lymphoma. Clones were sequenced by immunoSEQ multiplex PCR, and TCRdb holds only the in-frame ones, with some missing. The sample records under 75,000 clones, roughly 91% being singletons. Sequenced material: peripheral blood mononuclear cells (PBMCs), taken before the second cycle of nivolumab. The receptor set was obtained from a human donor with classical Hodgkin lymphoma. Each CDR3 is given with its conserved first and last residue. The D gene is left open where the match is weak. Size tells how often a clone was seen (once, few, many) or the class of an expanded clone, and some rows leave it out.

CDR3 DNA: TGCGCCAGCAGCCAAGACCGGGAGGGTCTCGAGCAGTACTTC
CDR3 protein: CASSQDREGLEQYF
clone size: -
J gene: TRBJ2-7
D gene: TRBD2
V gene: TRBV5-1

CDR3 DNA: TGTGCCACCAGCAGAACACCGCGACTAGCGGGGGGGTTGGAGACCCAGTACTTC
CDR3 protein: CATSRTPRLAGGLETQYF
clone size: -
J gene: TRBJ2-5
D gene: TRBD2
V gene: TRBV15

CDR3 DNA: TGCGCCAGCAGCTTAGAAGGGGGGAACACTGAAGCTTTCTTT
CDR3 protein: CASSLEGGNTEAFF
clone size: -
J gene: TRBJ1-1
D gene: -
V gene: TRBV5-1

CDR3 DNA: TGTGCCAGCAGTCACCCCGAAGAGACCCAGTACTTC
CDR3 protein: CASSHPEETQYF
clone size: -
J gene: TRBJ2-5
D gene: -
V gene: TRBV6-5

CDR3 DNA: TGCGCCAGCAGCTTGGGACAGGGTGAGAATGAAAAACTGTTTTTT
CDR3 protein: CASSLGQGENEKLFF
clone size: -
J gene: TRBJ1-4
D gene: TRBD1
V gene: TRBV5-1

CDR3 DNA: TGTGCCAGTCAACTGCGGGGGGGAGAGTTCAATCAGCCCCAGCATTTT
CDR3 protein: CASQLRGGEFNQPQHF
clone size: -
J gene: TRBJ1-5
D gene: -
V gene: TRBV27

CDR3 DNA: TGTGCCAGCAGTACTGACAGGGGTGGGAACACTGAAGCTTTCTTT
CDR3 protein: CASSTDRGGNTEAFF
clone size: once
J gene: TRBJ1-1
D gene: TRBD1
V gene: TRBV6-6

CDR3 DNA: TGTGCCAGCAGAGACGGAAACAGGGTATACGAGCAGTACTTC
CDR3 protein: CASRDGNRVYEQYF
clone size: -
J gene: TRBJ2-7
D gene: -
V gene: TRBV6-5

CDR3 DNA: TGTGCCAGCAGCTTAGAGGGGAGGTCTTGGCCCCAGCATTTT
CDR3 protein: CASSLEGRSWPQHF
clone size: few
J gene: TRBJ1-5
D gene: -
V gene: TRBV7-8

CDR3 DNA: TGTGCCAGCAGCTTGGAAGGAAATTCACCCCTCCACTTT
CDR3 protein: CASSLEGNSPLHF
clone size: -
J gene: TRBJ1-6
D gene: -
V gene: TRBV5-4

CDR3 DNA: TGTGCCAGCAGCTCTCTCCGGGGGACAAGCGAGCAGTACTTC
CDR3 protein: CASSSLRGTSEQYF
clone size: medium-sized
J gene: TRBJ2-7
D gene: -
V gene: TRBV11-2

CDR3 DNA: TGCGCCAGCAGCCAGTTAGATACGCAGTATTTT
CDR3 protein: CASSQLDTQYF
clone size: -
J gene: TRBJ2-3
D gene: -
V gene: TRBV5-1

CDR3 DNA: TGTGCCAGCAGTCGTGACCTAGCGGGGGGCAGGAATGAGCAGTTCTTC
CDR3 protein: CASSRDLAGGRNEQFF
clone size: -
J gene: TRBJ2-1
D gene: TRBD2
V gene: TRBV6-6

CDR3 DNA: TGCGCCAGCAGCTTGGCGGGTTCTTTGAACACTGAAGCTTTCTTT
CDR3 protein: CASSLAGSLNTEAFF
clone size: -
J gene: TRBJ1-1
D gene: -
V gene: TRBV5-1

CDR3 DNA: TGTGCCAGCACCTGGACAGTGATGACCTACGAGCAGTACTTC
CDR3 protein: CASTWTVMTYEQYF
clone size: -
J gene: TRBJ2-7
D gene: -
V gene: TRBV6-4

CDR3 DNA: TGCGCCAGCAGCCAAAGGGGACCGGACACGAATCAGCCCCAGCATTTT
CDR3 protein: CASSQRGPDTNQPQHF
clone size: -
J gene: TRBJ1-5
D gene: -
V gene: TRBV4-1

CDR3 DNA: TGTGCCAGCAGTTTCGGGGATCAGGGGGGCCTGCCTCTGAACACTGAAGCTTTCTTT
CDR3 protein: CASSFGDQGGLPLNTEAFF
clone size: -
J gene: TRBJ1-1
D gene: TRBD1
V gene: TRBV28

CDR3 DNA: TGTGCCAGCAGCGTAATTGGGGTAGATACGCAGTATTTT
CDR3 protein: CASSVIGVDTQYF
clone size: -
J gene: TRBJ2-3
D gene: -
V gene: TRBV9

CDR3 DNA: TGTGCCAGCAGGACAACACCGTGGGAGGAGCAGTACTTC
CDR3 protein: CASRTTPWEEQYF
clone size: -
J gene: TRBJ2-7
D gene: -
V gene: TRBV6-5

CDR3 DNA: TGCGCCAGCAGCTTGGGGGACAGCTATAATTCACCCCTCCACTTT
CDR3 protein: CASSLGDSYNSPLHF
clone size: -
J gene: TRBJ1-6
D gene: TRBD1
V gene: TRBV5-1

CDR3 DNA: TGTGCCAGCAGCTCTTCGAGATCCCATATGAGTAGTTCACCCCTCCACTTT
CDR3 protein: CASSSSRSHMSSSPLHF
clone size: -
J gene: TRBJ1-6
D gene: -
V gene: TRBV13

CDR3 DNA: TGTGCCAGTAGTCCGGGACAGGGGGCAAATTTCCAGTTCTTC
CDR3 protein: CASSPGQGANFQFF
clone size: -
J gene: TRBJ2-1
D gene: TRBD1
V gene: TRBV19

CDR3 DNA: TGTGCCAGCAGGAATACAGGGGATCCGCTTGGCTACACCTTC
CDR3 protein: CASRNTGDPLGYTF
clone size: once
J gene: TRBJ1-2
D gene: TRBD1
V gene: TRBV6-6

CDR3 DNA: TGTGCCAGCAGACCTCCGCCCAGGTTGGGCACTGAAGCTTTCTTT
CDR3 protein: CASRPPPRLGTEAFF
clone size: -
J gene: TRBJ1-1
D gene: -
V gene: TRBV7-9

CDR3 DNA: TGTGCCAGCTCACGCCCCGGGGGGCGTCTCTACGAGCAGTACTTC
CDR3 protein: CASSRPGGRLYEQYF
clone size: -
J gene: TRBJ2-7
D gene: -
V gene: TRBV18

CDR3 DNA: TGCGCCAGCAGCAGTACCCCCTCTGGAAACACCATATATTTT
CDR3 protein: CASSSTPSGNTIYF
clone size: -
J gene: TRBJ1-3
D gene: -
V gene: TRBV5-1

CDR3 DNA: TGTGCCAGCAGCTTAAAATCCTACGAGCAGTACTTC
CDR3 protein: CASSLKSYEQYF
clone size: -
J gene: TRBJ2-7
D gene: -
V gene: TRBV7-2

CDR3 DNA: TGTGCCAGCTCACCAGGCGCTAGCGGGGGGGCCTACGAGCAGTACTTC
CDR3 protein: CASSPGASGGAYEQYF
clone size: -
J gene: TRBJ2-7
D gene: TRBD2
V gene: TRBV18

CDR3 DNA: TGTGCCAGCAGTGAATTGGACCCCTCAGCGGGGGGCCGGGAGGAGCAGTTCTTC
CDR3 protein: CASSELDPSAGGREEQFF
clone size: -
J gene: TRBJ2-1
D gene: TRBD2
V gene: TRBV25-1

CDR3 DNA: TGTGCCAGCAGGTCGGACAGGGCCTTTCAGCCCCAGCATTTT
CDR3 protein: CASRSDRAFQPQHF
clone size: -
J gene: TRBJ1-5
D gene: TRBD1
V gene: TRBV6-5

CDR3 DNA: TGCGCCAGCAGCTTAGGGGATTTGGGCAATCAGCCCCAGCATTTT
CDR3 protein: CASSLGDLGNQPQHF
clone size: -
J gene: TRBJ1-5
D gene: -
V gene: TRBV5-1

CDR3 DNA: TGTGCCAGTAGTAGGGGTACCAATCAGCCCCAGCATTTT
CDR3 protein: CASSRGTNQPQHF
clone size: -
J gene: TRBJ1-5
D gene: -
V gene: TRBV19

CDR3 DNA: TGCGCCAGCGCCCCAGGGGCCTCAGATACGCAGTATTTT
CDR3 protein: CASAPGASDTQYF
clone size: -
J gene: TRBJ2-3
D gene: -
V gene: TRBV5-1

CDR3 DNA: TGTGCCAGCTCACCTCTCGACAGGGGGTACAATGAGCAGTTCTTC
CDR3 protein: CASSPLDRGYNEQFF
clone size: once
J gene: TRBJ2-1
D gene: TRBD1
V gene: TRBV18

CDR3 DNA: TGTGCCAGCAGTCGGCTCAATGAAAAACTGTTTTTT
CDR3 protein: CASSRLNEKLFF
clone size: -
J gene: TRBJ1-4
D gene: -
V gene: TRBV6-5

CDR3 DNA: TGTGCCTCCCGGACAGGGGAAGAAAAACTGTTTTTT
CDR3 protein: CASRTGEEKLFF
clone size: -
J gene: TRBJ1-4
D gene: TRBD1
V gene: TRBV10-3